Each of the 29 T cell receptor beta chains below was sequenced from the same sample in a study of early T cells in non-severe SARS-CoV-2 infection. TCRdb re-called the 5' RACE reads with MiXCR, one entry per CDR3 protein. The sample yields roughly 99,000 distinct CDR3 sequences, roughly 10% seen once. The material sequenced was whole blood. The receptors were sampled from an adult who was a healthcare worker with PCR-confirmed SARS-CoV-2 infection or an uninfected control (not recorded which).

In this sample, this clonotype turned up a few times. This chain joins TRBV20-1 and TRBJ2-7; 9 bases are a match to TRBD2. Germline-derived CDR1 and CDR2 are DFQATT and SNEGSKA (reference sequence). V lost 3 bases and J lost 4; bases outside the gene matches: 7. The CDR3 runs to 14 residues. The DNA of the CDR3 is TGCAGTGCTAGTTCCGGGACTAGCCATTACGAGCAGTACTTC. Translating gives CSASSGTSHYEQYF.

This clonotype was detected many times. CDR3 region: CASSPQGAYEQYF. Written as DNA, the CDR3 is TGTGCCAGCAGCCCCCAGGGGGCCTACGAGCAGTACTTC. This chain joins TRBV5-4 and TRBJ2-7; TRBD1 matches at 7 bases. After removal of 4 bases from V and 2 bases from J, the junction contained 3 bases not matched to a gene. The CDR3 totals 13 residues. Germline CDR1 and CDR2: SGHNT and YYREEE (reference sequence).

The chain employs TRBV20-1 and TRBJ2-3; 9 nucleotides align to TRBD1. Trimming at V came to 3 bases and at J to 3 bases, leaving 7 bases not matched to a gene. CDR3 length: 15 amino acids. Per the germline V gene, CDR1 is DFQATT and CDR2 is SNEGSKA (reference sequence). CDR3 in DNA: TGCAGTGCTAGGAGCAACAGGGGGCGGACAGATACGCAGTATTTT. Protein product: CSARSNRGRTDTQYF.

This clonotype was recorded a few times. This rearrangement joins TRBV7-9 to TRBJ1-1; 9 bases are shared with TRBD1. Germline lookup yields CDR1 SEHNR and CDR2 FQNEAQ (reference sequence). V lost 5 bases, J lost 0 bases, and 4 bases stayed unmatched. The CDR3 is 15 residues long. The CDR3 coding sequence is TGTGCCAGCAGCAGGTGGGACAGGGTGAACACTGAAGCTTTCTTT. Amino acid sequence: CASSRWDRVNTEAFF.

This clonotype was seen at least ten times. The chain employs TRBV30 and TRBJ1-5; D remains ambiguous. The CDR3 contains 13 residues. V was cut by 0 bases and J by 4 bases, with 7 bases left in between. CDR1 and CDR2 (germline): GTSNPN, SVGIG (reference sequence). The CDR3, as DNA: TGTGCCTGGAGTGTACGAGAGAATCAGCCCCAGCATTTT. Its protein product is CAWSVRENQPQHF.

This chain connects TRBV5-1 to TRBJ1-1, with D unclear. From germline, CDR1 is SGHRS and CDR2 YFSETQ. The ends were cut back, 4 bases at V and 3 bases at J, with 7 bases in the middle. The CDR3 sequence is 12 residues long. The CDR3: CASSIIDTEAFF. The CDR3 nucleotides are TGCGCCAGCAGCATCATCGACACTGAAGCTTTCTTT.

This clonotype was observed a few times. V usage is TRBV4-1 and J usage is TRBJ2-2; 9 nucleotides agree with TRBD1. CDR3 size: 17 residues. Germline V gives CDR1 MGHRA, CDR2 YSYEKL. V lost 2 bases and J lost 3; bases outside the gene matches: 7. The CDR3 reads CASSQLNRGRDTGELFF. CDR3 nucleotide sequence: TGCGCCAGCAGCCAATTGAACAGGGGGCGGGACACCGGGGAGCTGTTTTTT.

This clonotype was counted a few times. The chain employs TRBV28 and TRBJ2-3, with D tentatively TRBD1 (5 bases). Germline V CDR1 and CDR2: MDHEN, SYDVKM. The CDR3 is 11 residues long. V gave up 2 bases and J gave up 14 bases, with 11 bases separating them. CDR3 amino acids: CASSLRGSLYF. The DNA of the CDR3 is TGTGCCAGCAGTTTAAGGGGAAGTCTGTATTTT.

This clonotype was recorded at least ten times. The V gene is TRBV7-9, the J gene TRBJ2-2; 9 bases agree with TRBD1. Germline V gives CDR1 SEHNR, CDR2 FQNEAQ (reference sequence). V gave up 5 bases and J gave up 4 bases; unmatched junction bases: 8. This CDR3 region has 16 residues. DNA for the CDR3: TGTGCCAGCAGCCCCTGGACAGGGGACCCCACCGGGGAGCTGTTTTTT. Amino acid sequence: CASSPWTGDPTGELFF.

This clonotype was detected many times. V usage is TRBV6-2 or TRBV6-3 and J usage is TRBJ2-1; TRBD2 matches at 10 bases. The CDR3 loop spans 15 amino acids. Germline loops: CDR1 MNHEY, CDR2 SVGEGT. J gave up 2 bases and V 2 bases, and 0 bases lay outside the gene matches. CDR3 sequence (DNA): TGTGCCAGCAGTTACCTAGCGGGGGCCTACAATGAGCAGTTCTTC. Its translation is CASSYLAGAYNEQFF.

Only a few counts were recorded for this clonotype. The chain has TRBV6-2 or TRBV6-3 and TRBJ2-7; D remains unclear. CDR3 length: 16 residues. V shed 6 bases and J shed 6 bases, with 24 bases lying between them. CDR1 MNHEY and CDR2 SVGEGT come from the germline V gene. The CDR3 sequence: CASRPDDLDGIGEQYF. The CDR3 region has the DNA TGTGCCAGCAGACCCGATGACTTAGACGGAATCGGCGAGCAGTACTTC.

This clonotype was counted between two and nine times. This sequence joins TRBV28 and TRBJ2-5; TRBD1 aligns across 7 bases. Germline-derived CDR1 and CDR2 are MDHEN and SYDVKM. J was trimmed by 8 bases and V by 8 bases; bases with no gene match: 11. This CDR3 has 13 residues. This chain's CDR3 is CASLGTAKGTQYF. Written as DNA, the CDR3 is TGTGCCAGCCTAGGGACAGCGAAAGGTACCCAGTACTTC.

The V and J genes are TRBV7-7 and TRBJ2-5; D perhaps matches TRBD2 (7 bases). The germline V and J ends were trimmed by 5 bases and 5 bases, with 15 bases remaining between them. The CDR3 sequence is 14 residues long. The germline gives CDR1 SSHAT, CDR2 FNYEAQ (reference sequence). Written as DNA, the CDR3 is TGTGCCAGCAGCCCGTCAGGGGAGGGGGAGACCCAGTACTTC. Residues: CASSPSGEGETQYF.

V usage is TRBV6-4 and J usage is TRBJ2-3; no reliable D call. Germline values: CDR1 MRHNA, CDR2 SNTAGT. Trimming shortened V by 6 bases and J by 4 bases, and 26 bases separated the two germline ends. The CDR3 has 18 amino acids. The CDR3 sequence is CASRDAGLGSLGPDTQYF. The CDR3 DNA reads as TGTGCCAGCAGGGACGCCGGGCTCGGGTCACTGGGCCCAGATACGCAGTATTTT.

This sequence joins TRBV4-3 and TRBJ2-7, with D maybe TRBD1 (7 bases). This CDR3 comprises 14 residues. CDR1 is LGHNA and CDR2 is YSLEER in the germline V gene. Between the trimmed V and J ends, which lost 3 bases and 3 bases, there was a span of 12 bases. This chain's CDR3 is CASSQSRGVYEQYF. CDR3 bases: TGCGCCAGCAGCCAGTCCAGGGGGGTCTACGAGCAGTACTTC.

This clonotype was detected many times. V gene TRBV7-8 combines with J gene TRBJ1-6, with 7 bases matching TRBD1. The CDR3 extends over 17 amino acids. J was trimmed by 9 bases and V by 0 bases; bases with no gene match: 11. CDR1 is SGHVS, CDR2 FQNEAQ, per germline. The CDR3 DNA sequence: TGTGCCAGCAGCTTAGCGGCTGGAGGCAGGGGGATTTCACCCCTCCACTTT. The encoded protein is CASSLAAGGRGISPLHF.

V is TRBV20-1 and J is TRBJ2-3, with TRBD2 matching over 10 bases. This CDR3 is built from 17 residues. V was pared by 5 bases and J by 4 bases, with 15 bases of the junction left unmatched. CDR1 and CDR2 from the germline V gene are DFQATT and SNEGSKA (reference sequence). The CDR3 DNA follows: TGCAGTGCTCCTGGGGTTGGGGCTAGCGGGAGCCCAGATACGCAGTATTTT. This sequence encodes CSAPGVGASGSPDTQYF.

This clonotype was seen at least ten times. The chain carries TRBV28 and TRBJ2-7, with 8 bases that match TRBD1. In germline, CDR1 is MDHEN, CDR2 SYDVKM. The CDR3 runs to 17 residues. V was clipped by 5 bases and J by 5 bases; unmatched bases: 17. CDR3 nucleotide sequence: TGTGCCAGCAGTCCCTACCTTTCGACAGGGGAGTTTAACGAGCAGTACTTC. It yields the protein CASSPYLSTGEFNEQYF. The variable domain in full, completed from reference TRBV28 and TRBJ2-7, reads DVKVTQSSRYLVKRTGEKVFLECVQDMDHENMFWYRQDPGLGLRLIYFSYDVKMKEKGDIPEGYSVSREKKERFSLILESASTNQTSMYLCASSPYLSTGEFNEQYFGPGTRLTVT.

The chain combines TRBV20-1 with TRBJ1-4; the D is unclear. CDR1 and CDR2 (germline): DFQATT, SNEGSKA (reference sequence). V was pared by 1 base and J by 8 bases, with 2 bases between. The CDR3 has 10 residues. Here the CDR3 reads CSARGEKLFF. CDR3 in DNA: TGCAGTGCTAGAGGGGAAAAACTGTTTTTT.

The table lists this clonotype with many counts. The chain has TRBV5-4 and TRBJ2-3; TRBD2 aligns across 9 bases. This CDR3 is 18 amino acids long. Germline assignment: CDR1 SGHNT and CDR2 YYREEE (reference sequence). Trimming cost V 4 bases and J 1 base; bases outside gene matches: 13. The CDR3 loop reads CASSKDGFSGSGTDTQYF. CDR3 sequence (DNA): TGTGCCAGCAGCAAGGACGGTTTTAGCGGGAGCGGCACAGATACGCAGTATTTT.

This rearrangement joins TRBV27 to TRBJ2-1; 12 bases align to TRBD2. V lost 5 bases to trimming and J lost 6 bases; unmatched junction nucleotides: 8. Germline CDR1 is MNHEY and CDR2 is SMNVEV (reference sequence). The CDR3 is 16 amino acids. The CDR3 protein is CASSPRLAGVANEQFF. The CDR3 bases are TGTGCCAGCAGTCCGCGACTAGCGGGAGTGGCCAATGAGCAGTTCTTC.

The sample holds many counts of this clonotype. The CDR3 sequence is CASSAPPGLAGVNEQFF. Written as DNA, the CDR3 is TGTGCCAGTAGCGCCCCTCCGGGACTAGCGGGAGTAAATGAGCAGTTCTTC. This chain joins TRBV19 and TRBJ2-1; 14 nucleotides align to TRBD2. V gave up 6 bases and J gave up 7 bases; unmatched junction bases: 11. The CDR3 extends over 17 amino acids. Germline CDR1 LNHDA, CDR2 SQIVND (reference sequence).

About this clonotype: It may be a read error: a sequence one base away is much more abundant. The chain recombines TRBV12-3 or TRBV12-4 with TRBJ2-3; D gene unclear. Trimming shortened V by 4 bases and J by 4 bases, and 15 bases separated the two germline ends. The CDR3 extends over 15 amino acids. This chain's CDR3 is CASSSRAFGADTQYF. The CDR3 nucleotides read TGTGCCAGCAGTTCCCGGGCTTTTGGGGCAGATACGCAGTATTTT.

The V call is TRBV24-1, the J call TRBJ2-5; TRBD2 matches at 8 bases. Germline CDR1 and CDR2: KGHDR and SFDVKD. Trimming cost V 5 bases and J 5 bases; bases outside gene matches: 9. The CDR3 runs to 15 residues. CDR3 sequence reads: CATSALSGRGETQYF. The CDR3 region has the DNA TGTGCCACCAGTGCTCTCAGCGGGAGAGGGGAGACCCAGTACTTC.

V usage is TRBV7-2 and J usage is TRBJ1-1, with a weak D call TRBD1 (5 bases). The V gene lost 5 bases and the J gene lost 4 bases, with 14 bases spanning the gap. This CDR3 has 14 amino acids. Germline assignment: CDR1 SGHTA and CDR2 FQGNSA. CDR3 region: CASSPMGVGTEAFF. The DNA of the CDR3 is TGTGCCAGCAGCCCTATGGGGGTTGGCACTGAAGCTTTCTTT.

This clonotype was recorded at least ten times. The chain carries TRBV4-2 and TRBJ1-2; D not resolved. The V gene lost 0 bases and the J gene lost 2 bases, with 10 bases spanning the gap. The germline gives CDR1 LGHNA, CDR2 YNFKEQ. The CDR3 is 15 amino acids. This CDR3 reads CASSQDSAKNYGYTF. The CDR3 coding sequence is TGTGCCAGCAGCCAAGACAGCGCCAAAAACTATGGCTACACCTTC.

This clonotype was seen a handful of times. The rearrangement links TRBV20-1 to TRBJ1-1; D gene uncertain. Germline assignment: CDR1 DFQATT and CDR2 SNEGSKA (reference sequence). The germline V and J ends were trimmed by 2 bases and 1 base, with 11 bases remaining between them. The CDR3 runs to 14 residues. The DNA of the CDR3 is TGCAGTGCTAGAAACCCCGATCGGAACACTGAAGCTTTCTTT. Translated: CSARNPDRNTEAFF.

This clonotype has a count of ten or more. The genes are TRBV6-2 or TRBV6-3 and TRBJ1-5, with D uncertain. The length of the CDR3 is 13 residues. The germline CDR1 and CDR2 sequences are MNHEY and SVGEGT. V lost 3 bases, J lost 3 bases, and 6 bases lay in between. The CDR3 region has the DNA TGTGCCAGCAGTTATGGGGTCAATCAGCCCCAGCATTTT. This encodes CASSYGVNQPQHF.

The genes are TRBV12-3 or TRBV12-4 and TRBJ1-1, with D perhaps matching TRBD1 (5 bases). V lost 2 bases to trimming and J lost 7 bases, with 11 bases between them. The CDR3 contains 13 residues. The CDR3 loop is CASSLHGGYEAFF. The CDR3 DNA follows: TGTGCCAGCAGTTTACACGGGGGGTATGAAGCTTTCTTT.